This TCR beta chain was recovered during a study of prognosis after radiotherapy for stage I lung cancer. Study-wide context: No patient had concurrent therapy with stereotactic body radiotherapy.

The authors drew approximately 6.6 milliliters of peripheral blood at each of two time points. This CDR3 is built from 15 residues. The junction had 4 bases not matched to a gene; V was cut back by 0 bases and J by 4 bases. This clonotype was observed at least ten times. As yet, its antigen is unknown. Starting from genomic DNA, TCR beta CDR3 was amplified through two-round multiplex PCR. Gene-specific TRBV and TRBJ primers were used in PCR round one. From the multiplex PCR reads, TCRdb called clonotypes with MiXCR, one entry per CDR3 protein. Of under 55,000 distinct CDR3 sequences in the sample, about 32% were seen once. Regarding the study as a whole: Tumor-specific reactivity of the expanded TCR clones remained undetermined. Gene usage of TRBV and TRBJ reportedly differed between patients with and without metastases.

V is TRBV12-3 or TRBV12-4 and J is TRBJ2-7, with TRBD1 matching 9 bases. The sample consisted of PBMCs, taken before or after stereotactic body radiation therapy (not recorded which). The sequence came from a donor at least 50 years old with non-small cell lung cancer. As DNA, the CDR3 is TGTGCCAGCAGTTTAGCGGGACAGGGATTTTACGAGCAGTACTTC. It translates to CASSLAGQGFYEQYF.